The source of this T cell receptor beta chain is a study of regulatory T cells in long-lasting Graves disease. CDR3 size: 15 residues. Germline V gene sequence: CDR1 MDHEN, CDR2 SYDVKM. With 2 bases clipped from V and 7 bases from J, the junction kept 4 bases outside the gene matches. Researchers made TCR beta libraries by using iRepertoire HTBI primers and running Arm-PCR on CDR3 regions. Original handling: The identification of under 65 TRBV and 14 TRBJ segments was made across samples. In TCRdb, the multiplex PCR reads were re-called with MiXCR into one record per CDR3 protein. These V and J calls are TCRdb output, not the study's own analysis. Of hundreds of thousands of distinct CDR3 sequences in the sample, around 17% are singletons; the top ten hold approximately 11%. Time point specified: newly diagnosed GD, antithyroid drugs for less than 3 months. PBMC-extracted RNA yielded the TCR library.

The data also belong to a second study, concerning T cells in Graves' hyperthyroidism and ophthalmopathy. In that study: In patients aged 18 to 65, hyperthyroidism was newly diagnosed, with duration under 2 months. First-round RT-PCR targeting the TCR CDR3 was performed with the HTBI primer set. Most thyroid clonotypes expanded above 0.001 were also detected in blood.

This clonotype was obtained from a woman aged 30 to 39 with Graves disease. This rearrangement joins TRBV28 to TRBJ2-1, with 11 bases aligning to TRBD2. The sequenced sample was peripheral blood mononuclear cells (PBMCs), obtained at new diagnosis, from a patient treated with antithyroid drugs. The CDR3 loop is CASSLARLAGNEQFF. DNA of the CDR3: TGTGCCAGCAGTTTAGCACGACTAGCGGGAAATGAGCAGTTCTTC.